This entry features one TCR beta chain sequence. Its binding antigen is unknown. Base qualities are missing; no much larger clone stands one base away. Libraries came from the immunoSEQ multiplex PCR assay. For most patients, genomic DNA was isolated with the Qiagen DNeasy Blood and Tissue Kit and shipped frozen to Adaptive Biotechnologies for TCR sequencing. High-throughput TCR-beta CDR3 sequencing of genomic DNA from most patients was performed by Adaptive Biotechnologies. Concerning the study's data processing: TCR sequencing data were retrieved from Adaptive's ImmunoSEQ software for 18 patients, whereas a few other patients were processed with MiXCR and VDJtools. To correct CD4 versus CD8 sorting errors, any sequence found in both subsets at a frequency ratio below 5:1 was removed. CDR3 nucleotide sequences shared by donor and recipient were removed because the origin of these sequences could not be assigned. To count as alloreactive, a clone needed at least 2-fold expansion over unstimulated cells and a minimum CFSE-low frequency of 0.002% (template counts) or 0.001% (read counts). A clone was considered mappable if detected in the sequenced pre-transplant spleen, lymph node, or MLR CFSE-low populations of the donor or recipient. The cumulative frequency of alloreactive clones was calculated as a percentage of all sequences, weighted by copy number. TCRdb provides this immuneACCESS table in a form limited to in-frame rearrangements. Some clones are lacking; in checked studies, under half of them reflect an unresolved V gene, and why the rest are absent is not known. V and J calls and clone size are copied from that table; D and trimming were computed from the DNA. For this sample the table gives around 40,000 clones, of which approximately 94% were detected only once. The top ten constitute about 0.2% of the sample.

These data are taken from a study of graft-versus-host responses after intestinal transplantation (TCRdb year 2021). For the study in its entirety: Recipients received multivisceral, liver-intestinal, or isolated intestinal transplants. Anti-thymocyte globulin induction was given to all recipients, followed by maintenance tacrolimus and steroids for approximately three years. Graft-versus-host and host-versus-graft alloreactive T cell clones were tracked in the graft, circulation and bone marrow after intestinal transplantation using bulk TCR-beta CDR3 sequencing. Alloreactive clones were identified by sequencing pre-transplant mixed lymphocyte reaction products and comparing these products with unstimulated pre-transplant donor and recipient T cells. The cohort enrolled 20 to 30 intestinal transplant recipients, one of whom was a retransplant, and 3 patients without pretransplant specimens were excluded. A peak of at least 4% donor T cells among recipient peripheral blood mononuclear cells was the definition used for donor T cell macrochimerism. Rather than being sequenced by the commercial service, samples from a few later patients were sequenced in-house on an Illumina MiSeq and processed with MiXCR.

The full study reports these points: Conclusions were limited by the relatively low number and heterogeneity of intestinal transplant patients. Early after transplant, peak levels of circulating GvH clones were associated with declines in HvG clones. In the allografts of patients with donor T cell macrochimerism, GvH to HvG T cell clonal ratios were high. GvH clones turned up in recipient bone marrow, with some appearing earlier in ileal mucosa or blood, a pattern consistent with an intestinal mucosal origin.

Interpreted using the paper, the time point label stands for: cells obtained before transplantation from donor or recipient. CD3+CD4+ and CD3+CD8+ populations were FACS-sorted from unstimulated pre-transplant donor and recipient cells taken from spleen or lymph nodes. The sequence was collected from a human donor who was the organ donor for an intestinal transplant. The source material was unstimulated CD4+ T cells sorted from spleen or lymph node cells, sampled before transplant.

The DNA is TGCAGCGCCGCTGGCGGGTCGCAGACCCAGTACTTC. Its protein product is CSAAGGSQTQYF. The chain couples TRBV29-1 to TRBJ2-5; a weak D assignment points to TRBD2 (5 bases agree). The junction carries 15 bases between V and J, which are trimmed by 7 bases and 6 bases respectively. Sequences SQVTM (CDR1) and ANQGSEA (CDR2) are obtained from the germline V gene. The CDR3 holds 12 amino acids from the cysteine to the phenylalanine. Just the 36-base CDR3 DNA is kept, in frame starting at base 1.